The sequence of this T cell receptor (beta chain) was determined in a study of cytomegalovirus exposure and HLA in healthy donors. Turning to the study itself: Early released data comprised tens of millions of unique TCRs from HLA-typed donors.

The PCR was carried out with 60 Vbeta primers and 13 Jbeta primers. The assay was immunoSEQ multiplex PCR, and TCRdb's table has in-frame clones only and misses some. The table shows about 130,000 clones, with approximately 80% occurring only once. Broader study findings: Common viral pathogens (according to a later analysis) appeared linked to several of the most significant clusters. Specific recognition of CMV antigens was confirmed in vitro for three chains (all CMV-associated).

The CDR3 runs to 16 residues. Germline values: CDR1 LNHDA, CDR2 SQIVND (reference sequence). V lost 10 bases, J lost 9 bases, and 13 bases stayed unmatched. As regards this clone: The antigen remains unidentified.

This clonotype was sampled from a boy between 2 and 15 years old in good health and CMV-seronegative. The J gene is TRBJ1-6, the V gene TRBV19, with 12 bases lining up with TRBD1. Sequencing input: PBMCs. The CDR3 DNA reads as TGTGCCACCGAGCCGCCGGGACAGGGGGCTGGTTCACCCCTCCACTTT. This gives the protein CATEPPGQGAGSPLHF.